This T cell receptor beta chain appears in the sequencing data of a study of the immune and genomic landscape of osteosarcoma (dated by TCRdb to the early 2020s). Regarding the research as a whole: The overall cohort was composed of approximately 48 pediatric and adult patients with high-grade osteosarcoma, and a median age at diagnosis of about 25 years (range about 5-81) was recorded. Each of a few patients provided a couple of samples from the same tumor site. Poor-risk disease was overrepresented in the cohort, as 73% of patients had an unfavorable pathologic response to standard therapy and around 70% had died. The study profiled osteosarcoma specimens with whole genome, RNA and T-cell receptor sequencing plus immunohistochemistry and reverse phase protein arrays to define immunogenic potential. The goal of the study was to explain why immune checkpoint inhibitors have shown limited clinical activity in osteosarcoma. In the overall cohort, around 60% of patients were male, and over 75% had localized disease at diagnosis. To characterize the osteosarcoma immunogenomic landscape, the TCR sequencing results were combined with transcriptome, protein array and immunostaining data. Broader findings and caveats from the paper: In five cases, a single hyperexpanded clone dominated the repertoire, and each of these five cases had fewer than 100 T-cell clonotypes. The clonality benchmarks were taken from external normal skin and healthy peripheral blood data instead of from matched normal tissue. Alongside the frozen tumor specimens, matched blood was collected from only a couple of patients. TCR productive clonality was higher in the immune-hot C3 cluster than the cold C1 cluster but still low overall. Sample size was not determined by any statistical method, because osteosarcoma is rare and all possible samples were collected. Productive TCR clonality was found to be low overall, with an average of 0.09 and a maximum of 0.3, which suggested limited T-cell clonal expansion.

Specimens were post-treatment primary, local recurrence and metastasis tumors from poor-prognosis patients. The germline ends are 9 bases apart after V is trimmed by 2 bases and J by 5 bases. In the germline V gene, CDR1 corresponds to LGHNA and CDR2 to YSLEER. The CDR3 holds 13 amino acids from the cysteine to the phenylalanine. The sequence is cut down to CDR3 DNA, 39 bases in frame from base 1. Concerning this clone: Its binding antigen is unknown. No much larger clone exists at a distance of one base, and base qualities are not known.

The ImmunoSEQ Assay (Adaptive Biotechnologies) was used to immunosequence the CDR3 regions of the TCR beta chain. Turning to the authors' computational methods: The ImmunoSEQ Analyzer platform was used to export TCRB rearrangements, read counts, read proportions and gene usage. T-cell clonality was calculated from productive rearrangements as 1 minus Pielou's evenness. Clonal space homeostasis binned clonotypes as rare, small, medium, large or hyperexpanded (0.01 to 1 of the repertoire). TCR productive clonality was compared across immune clusters C1, C2 and C3 using the Wilcoxon rank sum test. Entries here come from immuneACCESS through TCRdb and include only in-frame sequences with V and J called. Some clones fail to appear in such tables; in the studies checked, an unresolved V gene covers under half of the shortfall, and the cause of the remainder is unknown. For V, J and clone size, that table is used; D and trimming come from the DNA. Counted in this sample were over 140 clones; over 75% of them appeared once. The top ten constitute under 25% of the sample.

The receptor's source is a man younger than 35 with osteosarcoma. The age is the age at diagnosis. The chain employs TRBV4-3 and TRBJ2-5; the D gene cannot be named for sure. The sequenced sample was primary tumor tissue from the femur. What this sample's cell subset or site label stands for: resected primary osteosarcoma tumor. The base sequence is TGCGCCAGCAGCCAATTGATAGGGGAGACCCAGTACTTC. Its product reads: CASSQLIGETQYF.